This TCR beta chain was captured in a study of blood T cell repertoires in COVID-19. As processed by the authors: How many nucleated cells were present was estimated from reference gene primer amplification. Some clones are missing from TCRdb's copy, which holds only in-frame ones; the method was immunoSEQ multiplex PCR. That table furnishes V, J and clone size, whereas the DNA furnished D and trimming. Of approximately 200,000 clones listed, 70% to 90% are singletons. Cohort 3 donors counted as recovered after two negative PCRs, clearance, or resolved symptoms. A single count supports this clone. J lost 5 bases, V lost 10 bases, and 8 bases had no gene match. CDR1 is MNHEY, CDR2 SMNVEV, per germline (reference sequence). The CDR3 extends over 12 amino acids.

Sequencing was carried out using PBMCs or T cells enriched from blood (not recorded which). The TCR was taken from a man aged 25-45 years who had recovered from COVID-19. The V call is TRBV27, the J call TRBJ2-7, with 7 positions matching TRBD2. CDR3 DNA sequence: TGTGCCACCGGACTAGTGGGGCACGAGCAGTACTTC. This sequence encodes CATGLVGHEQYF.